Shown below are 26 T cell receptor beta chains from a single sample sequenced in a study of shared clonotypes between healthy human individuals. TCRdb's table, derived via immunoSEQ multiplex PCR, lists solely in-frame clones and lacks some. Of more than 1.2 million clones in the sample, roughly 98.5% were seen once. Material for sequencing was naive CD4+ T cells sorted from blood. Subset reported: CD45RA+ positively selected. Receptors were obtained from a man in his thirties or forties in good health.

The chain's CDR3 is CASSLADRAPGEQFF. The CDR3 region has the DNA TGTGCCAGCAGCTTGGCGGACAGGGCCCCGGGGGAGCAGTTCTTC. The rearrangement joins TRBV5-4 to TRBJ2-1, with TRBD1 identical over 8 bases. There are 15 residues in the CDR3. Germline V CDR1 and CDR2: SGHNT, YYREEE (reference sequence). V lost 0 bases and J lost 10; bases outside the gene matches: 9. Using reference TRBV5-4 and TRBJ2-1 for the parts outside the CDR3, the full variable domain is ETGVTQSPTHLIKTRGQQVTLRCSSQSGHNTVSWYQQALGQGPQFIFQYYREEENGRGNFPPRFSGLQFPNYSSELNVNALELDDSALYLCASSLADRAPGEQFFGPGTRLTVL.

Notes on this clone: Different DNA sequences within this sample yield the same CDR3. The J gene is TRBJ1-2, the V gene TRBV5-1; D is unresolved. From germline, CDR1 is SGHRS and CDR2 YFSETQ. Trimming took off 0 bases at V and 7 bases at J, with 7 bases between the two ends. The CDR3 contains 12 residues. Written as DNA, the CDR3 is TGCGCCAGCAGCTTGGAGGGTTTTGGCTACACCTTC. As protein: CASSLEGFGYTF. Full variable domain (rest looked up from reference TRBV5-1 and TRBJ1-2): KAGVTQTPRYLIKTRGQQVTLSCSPISGHRSVSWYQQTPGQGLQFLFEYFSETQRNKGNFPGRFSGRQFSNSRSEMNVSTLELGDSALYLCASSLEGFGYTFGSGTRLTVV.

The chain couples TRBV4-3 to TRBJ2-7, with 7 positions matching TRBD1. The germline V gene has CDR1 LGHNA and CDR2 YSLEER. V dropped 4 bases and J dropped 2; count of bases not matched to a gene: 8. This CDR3 is built from 15 residues. Here the CDR3 reads CASSLREGATYEQYF. The CDR3 DNA is TGCGCCAGCAGCCTTCGTGAGGGGGCAACCTACGAGCAGTACTTC.

This clone was found once. The chain joins TRBV28 to TRBJ1-4; 8 nucleotides line up with TRBD1. CDR1 and CDR2 from the germline V gene are MDHEN and SYDVKM. The CDR3 sequence is 14 residues long. J gave up 3 bases and V 6 bases, and 3 bases lay outside the gene matches. Here the CDR3 reads CASRRTGSNEKLFF. Here the CDR3 DNA reads TGTGCCAGCAGACGGACAGGGTCTAATGAAAAACTGTTTTTT. Filled out from reference TRBV28 and TRBJ1-4, the complete variable domain reads DVKVTQSSRYLVKRTGEKVFLECVQDMDHENMFWYRQDPGLGLRLIYFSYDVKMKEKGDIPEGYSVSREKKERFSLILESASTNQTSMYLCASRRTGSNEKLFFGSGTQLSVL.

The chain is built from TRBV7-6 and TRBJ1-1, with a weak D call TRBD1 (5 bases). This CDR3 is 15 amino acids long. Germline-derived CDR1 and CDR2 are SGHVS and FNYEAQ. Trimming cost V 4 bases and J 0 bases, with 12 bases left between them. CDR3 nucleotide sequence: TGTGCCAGCAGCTCGAGGGGTGTGATGAACACTGAAGCTTTCTTT. The encoded protein is CASSSRGVMNTEAFF.

The V gene is TRBV30, the J gene TRBJ1-5; D is unresolved. Germline CDR1 reads GTSNPN; CDR2 reads SVGIG (reference sequence). This CDR3 is built from 17 residues. The V and J ends lost 0 bases and 1 base respectively, with 16 bases between them. As DNA, the CDR3 is TGTGCCTGGAGTGTAGGCCGAAGCATCAGAAGCAATCAGCCCCAGCATTTT. Translation gives CAWSVGRSIRSNQPQHF.

The chain uses TRBV7-2 and TRBJ1-5; D is unresolved. The CDR3 has 11 amino acids. Germline values: CDR1 SGHTA, CDR2 FQGNSA. V gave up 8 bases and J gave up 9 bases, with 11 bases separating them. CDR3 sequence reads: CASSLGGPQHF. The CDR3 coding sequence is TGTGCCAGCTCCCTGGGAGGGCCCCAGCATTTT.

V and J are TRBV9 and TRBJ1-2; 7 bases agree with TRBD1. With 3 bases clipped from V and 3 bases from J, the junction kept 8 bases outside the gene matches. The CDR3 is made up of 15 amino acids. Germline V lookup: CDR1 SGDLS, CDR2 YYNGEE. For the CDR3, the DNA is TGTGCCAGCAGCGACCGACAGGGAATGGACTATGGCTACACCTTC. Protein sequence: CASSDRQGMDYGYTF.

This clone has only a few counts. Other DNA sequences in this specimen translate into the identical CDR3. This rearrangement joins TRBV18 to TRBJ2-2; perhaps TRBD1 as D (6 bases). V gave up 3 bases and J gave up 2 bases, with 10 bases separating them. Per the germline V gene, CDR1 is KGHSH and CDR2 is LQKENI. The CDR3 sequence is 15 residues long. As DNA, the CDR3 is TGTGCCAGCTCACCGCAGGGGAGAAACACCGGGGAGCTGTTTTTT. This sequence encodes CASSPQGRNTGELFF.

This chain connects TRBV28 to TRBJ2-7; D possibly matches TRBD1 or TRBD2 (5 bases each). The CDR3 spans 14 residues. Germline lookup yields CDR1 MDHEN and CDR2 SYDVKM. Trimming cost V 3 bases and J 5 bases, with 14 bases left between them. This chain's CDR3 is CASSLYGTFDEQYF. The CDR3 DNA sequence: TGTGCCAGCAGTTTGTACGGGACCTTCGACGAGCAGTACTTC.

This chain links TRBV10-3 with TRBJ2-7; D is unresolved. The CDR3 runs to 14 residues. The V end lost 3 bases, the J end lost 3 bases, and 12 bases lay between the germline ends. From germline, CDR1 is ENHRY and CDR2 SYGVKD. CDR3 sequence: CAISEKGFDYEQYF. The CDR3 coding sequence is TGTGCCATCAGTGAAAAAGGGTTCGACTACGAGCAGTACTTC.

This chain uses TRBV11-2 with TRBJ1-1, with D unresolved. Germline V lookup: CDR1 SGHAT, CDR2 FQNNGV. This CDR3 contains 17 residues. The ends were cut back, 5 bases at V and 0 bases at J, with 19 bases in the middle. CDR3 nucleotide sequence: TGTGCCAGCAGCCCAACGAGCTTCGACCAGCTGAACACTGAAGCTTTCTTT. This codes for CASSPTSFDQLNTEAFF.

The rearrangement uses TRBV7-6 and TRBJ1-1; D might be TRBD1 (6 bases). Germline values: CDR1 SGHVS, CDR2 FNYEAQ. Trimming removed 5 bases at V and 7 bases at J, with 20 bases between. There are 15 residues in the CDR3. The CDR3 region has the DNA TGTGCCAGCAGCGGAACCGGGACACCAAGGGGTGAAGCTTTCTTT. This translates into CASSGTGTPRGEAFF.

The chain combines TRBV6-9 with TRBJ2-5; 14 positions match TRBD2. J was trimmed by 2 bases and V by 4 bases; bases with no gene match: 9. The CDR3 is made up of 18 amino acids. Germline-derived CDR1 and CDR2 are MNHGY and SVAAGI. For the CDR3, the DNA is TGTGCCAGCAGTTGCCCCGGGACTAGCGGGAGTTTACAAGAGACCCAGTACTTC. This encodes CASSCPGTSGSLQETQYF.

The chain joins TRBV7-9 to TRBJ2-5; no definite D call. The CDR3 is 14 residues long. Per the germline V gene, CDR1 is SEHNR and CDR2 is FQNEAQ (reference sequence). Between the trimmed V and J ends, which lost 1 base and 1 base, there was a span of 7 bases. This chain's CDR3 is CASSLVGFQETQYF. As DNA, the CDR3 is TGTGCCAGCAGCTTAGTCGGGTTCCAAGAGACCCAGTACTTC.

The chain couples TRBV5-5 to TRBJ2-1; D ambiguous. Looked up from germline, CDR1 is SGHKS and CDR2 is YYEKEE (reference sequence). The CDR3 consists of 13 residues. Trimming took off 4 bases at V and 8 bases at J, with 13 bases between the two ends. Here the CDR3 reads CASSEGLGYEQFF. CDR3 bases: TGTGCCAGCAGCGAAGGGTTGGGGTATGAGCAGTTCTTC.

This chain uses TRBV5-4 with TRBJ2-7, with 11 nucleotides matching TRBD2. The V segment lost 5 bases and the J segment 7 bases; nucleotides outside the gene matches: 14. CDR1 and CDR2 (germline): SGHNT, YYREEE (reference sequence). The CDR3 is 16 residues long. The CDR3 sequence is CASSRHTSGRVTEQYF. The CDR3 coding sequence is TGTGCCAGCAGTCGTCATACTAGCGGGAGAGTGACTGAGCAGTACTTC.

The chain carries TRBV29-1 and TRBJ2-1; the D gene is possibly TRBD1 (5 bases). The CDR3 runs 11 residues. Germline CDR1 is SQVTM and CDR2 is ANQGSEA. The V gene lost 5 bases and the J gene lost 6 bases, with 8 bases spanning the gap. The CDR3 sequence is CSVNQGNEQFF. CDR3 DNA sequence: TGCAGCGTTAACCAGGGCAATGAGCAGTTCTTC.

The chain uses TRBV19 and TRBJ2-2; 14 bases fit TRBD2. CDR1 is LNHDA and CDR2 is SQIVND in the germline V gene (reference sequence). The CDR3 consists of 17 residues. With 6 bases clipped from V and 6 bases from J, the junction kept 9 bases outside the gene matches. The CDR3 region has the DNA TGTGCCAGTAGCACTCAGTGGACTAGCGGGAGGCCCGGGGAGCTGTTTTTT. This translates into CASSTQWTSGRPGELFF.

The chain carries TRBV15 and TRBJ1-5, with D possibly matching TRBD1 (5 bases). V was cut by 1 base and J by 4 bases, with 17 bases left in between. Germline loops: CDR1 LNHNV, CDR2 YYDKDF (reference sequence). CDR3 length: 17 amino acids. CDR3 sequence reads: CATSRVSGVGGNQPQHF. CDR3 in DNA: TGTGCCACCAGCAGAGTATCGGGTGTGGGGGGGAATCAGCCCCAGCATTTT.

The chain has TRBV15 and TRBJ2-7; D is undetermined. CDR3 size: 13 residues. CDR1 is LNHNV, CDR2 YYDKDF, per germline (reference sequence). The V and J ends lost 1 base and 4 bases respectively, with 8 bases between them. CDR3 in amino acids: CATSRVVGYEQYF. CDR3 bases: TGTGCCACCAGCAGAGTCGTGGGATACGAGCAGTACTTC.

The rearrangement joins TRBV30 to TRBJ2-5; TRBD2 matches 14 bases. CDR3 size: 15 residues. With V trimmed by 2 bases and J by 3 bases, 2 bases remained unmatched. Germline values: CDR1 GTSNPN, CDR2 SVGIG (reference sequence). The DNA for the CDR3 is TGTGCCTGGAGTCCGGGACTAGCGGGAGAAGAGACCCAGTACTTC. Amino acids: CAWSPGLAGEETQYF.

The chain joins TRBV25-1 to TRBJ2-1; TRBD2 aligns across 10 bases. Germline trimming cut 5 bases from V and 2 bases from J; bases unmatched to any gene: 6. The germline gives CDR1 MGHDK, CDR2 SYGVNS. This CDR3 is built from 16 residues. The CDR3 is CASSSLAGVTYNEQFF. CDR3 DNA: TGTGCCAGCAGTTCCCTAGCGGGAGTTACCTACAATGAGCAGTTCTTC.

V gene TRBV5-4 combines with J gene TRBJ2-1; 11 nucleotides line up with TRBD2. Trimming at V came to 3 bases and at J to 13 bases, leaving 9 bases not matched to a gene. Looked up from germline, CDR1 is SGHNT and CDR2 is YYREEE (reference sequence). The CDR3 contains 14 residues. This CDR3 reads CASSSPGLAVEQFF. In DNA, the CDR3 is TGTGCCAGCAGCTCACCGGGACTAGCGGTTGAACAGTTCTTC. Supplemented by reference TRBV5-4 and TRBJ2-1, the full variable domain reads ETGVTQSPTHLIKTRGQQVTLRCSSQSGHNTVSWYQQALGQGPQFIFQYYREEENGRGNFPPRFSGLQFPNYSSELNVNALELDDSALYLCASSSPGLAVEQFFGPGTRLTVL.

This chain links TRBV10-3 with TRBJ2-2; the D is unclear. Trimming left V 3 bases short and J 7 bases short, with 12 bases between. This CDR3 is built from 14 residues. Per the germline V gene, CDR1 is ENHRY and CDR2 is SYGVKD. The CDR3 loop is CAISDDGWYGELFF. CDR3 bases: TGTGCCATCAGTGACGACGGGTGGTACGGGGAGCTGTTTTTT.

The chain joins TRBV18 to TRBJ1-2; 8 bases align to TRBD1. V lost 4 bases, J lost 7 bases, and 5 bases stayed unmatched. CDR3 length equals 13 residues. Germline CDR1 and CDR2: KGHSH and LQKENI. CDR3 DNA sequence: TGTGCCAGCTCACTTGACAGGGGAGCTGGCTACACCTTC. This gives the protein CASSLDRGAGYTF.